This T cell receptor beta chain was found in a study of shared clonotypes between healthy human individuals. Whole-study findings and limits: A handful of donors shared around 5% of their naive CD4 clonotypes.

The assay was immunoSEQ multiplex PCR, and TCRdb's table has in-frame clones only and misses some. The sample yields a few hundred thousand clones, 74% seen once. With respect to this clone: The target antigen is unknown.

The ends were cut back, 3 bases at V and 4 bases at J, with 3 bases in the middle. Germline-derived CDR1 and CDR2 are LGHNT and FRNRAP. CDR3 length: 12 residues. The specimen sequenced was memory CD4+ T cells sorted from blood. Stated subset: CD45RA-negative fraction. The receptor was derived from a man aged 25 to 45 in good health. The chain links TRBV12-5 to TRBJ2-2; unclear D gene. In nucleotides, the CDR3 is TGTGCTAGTGGTTTAGGCACCGGGGAGCTGTTTTTT. Translated: CASGLGTGELFF.